Shown below are 20 T cell receptor beta chains from a single sample sequenced in a study of T-cell reconstitution after alpha-beta-depleted transplantation in children. During its preparation, the TCRbeta library received unique molecular identifiers. In TCRdb, the PCR reads were re-called with MiXCR into one record per CDR3 protein. This sample carries 450,000 to 600,000 distinct CDR3 sequences, approximately 10% of them seen once, and the ten largest clones take around 2%. Here the sequenced sample was PBMCs, taken before TCRalphabeta/CD19-depleted stem cell transplant. These receptor sequences come from a child younger than 10 with inherited bone marrow failure, due to receive a stem cell transplant.

This sequence joins TRBV11-2 and TRBJ2-7; 11 positions agree with TRBD2. Germline-derived CDR1 and CDR2 are SGHAT and FQNNGV. The CDR3 runs to 15 residues. The ends lost 5 bases at V and 0 bases at J; junction bases unmatched: 3. Written as DNA, the CDR3 is TGTGCCAGCAGCCAACTAGCGGGGGCCTCCTACGAGCAGTACTTC. Amino acid sequence: CASSQLAGASYEQYF.

This clonotype was counted ten times or more. V is TRBV7-2 and J is TRBJ1-4; D is unclear. Germline values: CDR1 SGHTA, CDR2 FQGNSA. CDR3 length equals 15 residues. Between the trimmed V and J ends, which lost 5 bases and 3 bases, there was a span of 13 bases. CDR3 coding DNA: TGTGCCAGCAGCCTACGCGGCAGCCCTAATGAAAAACTGTTTTTT. It specifies CASSLRGSPNEKLFF.

At least ten counts were recorded for this clonotype. The chain carries TRBV29-1 and TRBJ1-1; D may be TRBD1 (5 bases). Germline-derived CDR1 and CDR2 are SQVTM and ANQGSEA. The CDR3 covers 14 residues. V was clipped by 4 bases and J by 1 base, with 13 bases between them. CDR3 sequence: CSVGGVRANTEAFF. The CDR3 nucleotides read TGCAGCGTTGGGGGGGTCAGAGCGAACACTGAAGCTTTCTTT.

This clonotype was seen ten or more times. V gene TRBV5-1 combines with J gene TRBJ2-1, with 7 nucleotides matching TRBD2. The V gene's germline CDR1 is SGHRS and CDR2 YFSETQ. Unmatched junction bases numbered 7, after V lost 1 base and J lost 9 bases. The CDR3 is 14 residues long. As DNA, the CDR3 is TGCGCCAGCAGCTTGCTACCTCTAGCGGCTGAGCAGTTCTTC. Protein product: CASSLLPLAAEQFF.

This clonotype was found many times. V and J are TRBV15 and TRBJ2-2, with unresolved D. Germline CDR1 reads LNHNV; CDR2 reads YYDKDF (reference sequence). The CDR3 is made up of 15 amino acids. With 0 bases removed from V and 6 bases from J, the gap between germline ends came to 11 bases. The CDR3 protein is CATSREGKGAGELFF. The CDR3 coding sequence is TGTGCCACCAGCAGAGAAGGAAAAGGAGCCGGGGAGCTGTTTTTT.

This clonotype was counted ten times or more. The chain is built from TRBV29-1 and TRBJ2-3; 9 nucleotides match TRBD2. Germline V gene sequence: CDR1 SQVTM, CDR2 ANQGSEA. The CDR3 runs to 16 residues. Losses at the gene ends were 5 bases for V and 2 bases for J; bases not matched to a gene: 11. The CDR3 nucleotides read TGCAGCGTTCTCAAACCCGGGACTAGCTACACAGATACGCAGTATTTT. As protein: CSVLKPGTSYTDTQYF.

Regarding this clonotype: The CDR3 end shows no conserved phenylalanine or tryptophan, and so a read error is likely. The chain has TRBV13 and TRBJ2-1; 11 bases map to TRBD2. Germline V gene data show CDR1 as PRHDT and CDR2 as FYEKMQ (reference sequence). There are 15 residues in the CDR3. Trimming at V came to 3 bases and at J to 4 bases, leaving 2 bases not matched to a gene. The DNA for the CDR3 is TGTGCCAGCAGCTTGGGACTAGCGGAGTACAATGAGCAGTTCATC. Translation: CASSLGLAEYNEQFI.

This clonotype was seen a few times. The V and J genes are TRBV29-1 and TRBJ2-6; the D gene is possibly TRBD2 (6 bases). The germline V and J ends were trimmed by 4 bases and 1 base, with 14 bases remaining between them. The CDR3 runs 16 residues. Germline values: CDR1 SQVTM, CDR2 ANQGSEA. The CDR3 loop is CSVGAGRGSGANVLTF. For the CDR3, the DNA is TGCAGCGTTGGGGCAGGGCGGGGATCTGGGGCCAACGTCCTGACTTTC.

In its sample, this clonotype was seen many times. The rearrangement uses TRBV7-9 and TRBJ2-1, with TRBD2 matching 13 bases. The CDR3 covers 16 residues. Trimming removed 1 base from V and 4 bases from J; junction bases left unmatched: 1. In germline, CDR1 is SEHNR, CDR2 FQNEAQ (reference sequence). CDR3 protein: CASSLGLAGGYNEQFF. For the CDR3, the DNA is TGTGCCAGCAGCTTAGGACTAGCGGGAGGTTACAATGAGCAGTTCTTC.

There are many counts of this clonotype. This chain connects TRBV5-5 to TRBJ2-7; 10 positions agree with TRBD2. The V gene's germline CDR1 is SGHKS and CDR2 YYEKEE (reference sequence). CDR3 size: 15 residues. Trimming removed 2 bases from V and 5 bases from J; junction bases left unmatched: 7. The CDR3 sequence: CASSFFLAGVDEQYF. Written as DNA, the CDR3 is TGTGCCAGCAGCTTCTTCCTAGCGGGAGTTGACGAGCAGTACTTC. Full variable domain (missing parts from reference TRBV5-5 and TRBJ2-7): DAGVTQSPTHLIKTRGQQVTLRCSPISGHKSVSWYQQVLGQGPQFIFQYYEKEERGRGNFPDRFSARQFPNYSSELNVNALLLGDSALYLCASSFFLAGVDEQYFGPGTRLTVT.

This clonotype was recorded at least ten times. The V gene is TRBV12-3 or TRBV12-4, the J gene TRBJ2-1, with D tentatively TRBD2 (6 bases). V was clipped by 3 bases and J by 7 bases, with 16 bases between them. The CDR3 length is 15 residues. The CDR3: CASSFRGGTRNEQFF. CDR3 DNA sequence: TGTGCCAGCAGTTTTCGCGGAGGGACCCGGAATGAGCAGTTCTTC.

This clonotype has ten or more counts. The chain employs TRBV5-1 and TRBJ2-7, with TRBD1 identical over 8 bases. The V gene's germline CDR1 is SGHRS and CDR2 YFSETQ. The CDR3 extends over 14 amino acids. The junction had 8 bases not matched to a gene; V was cut back by 4 bases and J by 5 bases. DNA of the CDR3: TGCGCCAGCAGCCGAAATTACAGGGGGGACGAGCAGTACTTC. Protein product: CASSRNYRGDEQYF.

This clonotype was seen repeatedly, ten times or more. One end of the junction is discordant with germline, which a read error may explain. The rearrangement links TRBV9 to TRBJ2-7, with TRBD1 matching over 7 bases. The length of the CDR3 is 14 residues. The germline CDR1 and CDR2 sequences are SGDLS and YYNGEE. The CDR3 DNA reads as TGTGCCAGCAGCCCCCGACAGGGCTCCCACGAGCAGTACTTC. Translated, it gives CASSPRQGSHEQYF.

As for this clonotype: It may be a read error: a sequence one base away is much more abundant. The V call is TRBV2, the J call TRBJ2-3; D remains unclear. V lost 6 bases, J lost 6 bases, and 16 bases lay in between. The germline V gene encodes CDR1 SNHLY and CDR2 FYNNEI. This CDR3 is 14 amino acids long. The CDR3 spells CASRRAGPSDTQYF. CDR3 in DNA: TGTGCCAGCAGACGGGCCGGACCCTCGGATACGCAGTATTTT. The whole variable domain, filled in from reference TRBV2 and TRBJ2-3, reads EPEVTQTPSHQVTQMGQEVILRCVPISNHLYFYWYRQILGQKVEFLVSFYNNEISEKSEIFDDQFSVERPDGSNFTLKIRSTKLEDSAMYFCASRRAGPSDTQYFGPGTRLTVL.

V and J are TRBV30 and TRBJ1-5; weak D call: TRBD1 (6 bases). CDR3 length: 13 amino acids. Germline lookup yields CDR1 GTSNPN and CDR2 SVGIG (reference sequence). V was trimmed by 1 base and J by 9 bases, leaving 13 bases between them. CDR3 nucleotides: TGTGCCTGGAGTGAAGAAGGGGGTAGGCCCCAGCATTTT. Translation gives CAWSEEGGRPQHF.

This clonotype was counted many times. A read error may account for a junction end that differs from germline. The V and J genes are TRBV7-2 and TRBJ2-3, with 9 bases fitting TRBD2. This CDR3 has 15 amino acids. Germline lookup yields CDR1 SGHTA and CDR2 FQGNSA. The CDR3 DNA follows: TGTTCCAGCAGCTCTTTGCGGGAGGGGCCAGATACGCAGTATTTT. Its translation: CSSSSLREGPDTQYF.

This clonotype was recorded at least ten times. The chain has TRBV5-1 and TRBJ2-1; TRBD2 matches at 7 bases. Unmatched junction bases numbered 7, after V lost 0 bases and J lost 4 bases. Germline V gene data show CDR1 as SGHRS and CDR2 as YFSETQ. This CDR3 spans 16 amino acids. The CDR3 is CASSLDLAAGYNEQFF. The CDR3 DNA is TGCGCCAGCAGCTTGGATCTAGCGGCGGGTTACAATGAGCAGTTCTTC. The whole variable domain, remainder taken from reference TRBV5-1 and TRBJ2-1, is KAGVTQTPRYLIKTRGQQVTLSCSPISGHRSVSWYQQTPGQGLQFLFEYFSETQRNKGNFPGRFSGRQFSNSRSEMNVSTLELGDSALYLCASSLDLAAGYNEQFFGPGTRLTVL.

This clonotype came up many times. The chain has TRBV7-9 and TRBJ2-1, with D possibly being TRBD1 or TRBD2 (6 bases each). The CDR3 loop spans 16 amino acids. Per the germline V gene, CDR1 is SEHNR and CDR2 is FQNEAQ (reference sequence). V lost 0 bases and J lost 5, with 14 bases in between. This CDR3 is CASSLAGGDGNNEQFF. The DNA for the CDR3 is TGTGCCAGCAGCTTAGCGGGGGGCGATGGGAACAATGAGCAGTTCTTC.

The chain couples TRBV7-2 to TRBJ2-2; no clear D gene. CDR1 is SGHTA, CDR2 FQGNSA, per germline. V lost 5 bases, J lost 6 bases, and 13 bases lay in between. The CDR3 extends over 14 amino acids. Here the CDR3 reads CASSLYYVPGELFF. CDR3 nucleotide sequence: TGTGCCAGCAGCCTCTACTACGTGCCCGGGGAGCTGTTTTTT.

The table lists this clonotype with many counts. The chain recombines TRBV28 with TRBJ2-7, with 7 bases aligning to TRBD2. J lost 6 bases, V lost 3 bases, and 11 bases had no gene match. Looked up from germline, CDR1 is MDHEN and CDR2 is SYDVKM. This CDR3 contains 15 residues. CDR3 coding DNA: TGTGCCAGCAGTTTGGGGGAGGGAGCCCAGCTCGAGCAGTACTTC. This codes for CASSLGEGAQLEQYF.